This paragraph covers one T cell receptor beta chain sequence. The antigen remains undetermined. These data are taken from a study of T and B cells in COVID-19 patients. Study findings and constraints: Patients with COVID-19 reportedly showed strongly skewed T cell receptor beta variable and joining gene usage. There were more than 2,000 TCR clusters exclusive to the recovered cohort, a few dozen with low generation probability.

Each TRB amplification used about 250-550 ng of genomic DNA from blood. The germline V and J ends were trimmed by 1 base and 7 bases, with 7 bases remaining between them. The CDR3 has 12 residues. Germline CDR1 and CDR2: SGHAT and FQDESV (reference sequence). Multiplex PCR with BIOMED2 TRB-A/B primer pools amplified TRB rearrangements. TCRdb redid the calling of the multiplex PCR reads with MiXCR, one entry per CDR3 protein. The sample contains 1,500 or so distinct CDR3 sequences, about a quarter of which appear only once. The source of this sequence is a human donor with active COVID-19. Sequencing input: blood. The chain is built from TRBV11-1 and TRBJ2-5, with a weak D call TRBD2 (5 bases). As DNA, the CDR3 is TGTGCCAGCAGCTTAGGTGCGGGGACCCAGTACTTC. This encodes CASSLGAGTQYF.